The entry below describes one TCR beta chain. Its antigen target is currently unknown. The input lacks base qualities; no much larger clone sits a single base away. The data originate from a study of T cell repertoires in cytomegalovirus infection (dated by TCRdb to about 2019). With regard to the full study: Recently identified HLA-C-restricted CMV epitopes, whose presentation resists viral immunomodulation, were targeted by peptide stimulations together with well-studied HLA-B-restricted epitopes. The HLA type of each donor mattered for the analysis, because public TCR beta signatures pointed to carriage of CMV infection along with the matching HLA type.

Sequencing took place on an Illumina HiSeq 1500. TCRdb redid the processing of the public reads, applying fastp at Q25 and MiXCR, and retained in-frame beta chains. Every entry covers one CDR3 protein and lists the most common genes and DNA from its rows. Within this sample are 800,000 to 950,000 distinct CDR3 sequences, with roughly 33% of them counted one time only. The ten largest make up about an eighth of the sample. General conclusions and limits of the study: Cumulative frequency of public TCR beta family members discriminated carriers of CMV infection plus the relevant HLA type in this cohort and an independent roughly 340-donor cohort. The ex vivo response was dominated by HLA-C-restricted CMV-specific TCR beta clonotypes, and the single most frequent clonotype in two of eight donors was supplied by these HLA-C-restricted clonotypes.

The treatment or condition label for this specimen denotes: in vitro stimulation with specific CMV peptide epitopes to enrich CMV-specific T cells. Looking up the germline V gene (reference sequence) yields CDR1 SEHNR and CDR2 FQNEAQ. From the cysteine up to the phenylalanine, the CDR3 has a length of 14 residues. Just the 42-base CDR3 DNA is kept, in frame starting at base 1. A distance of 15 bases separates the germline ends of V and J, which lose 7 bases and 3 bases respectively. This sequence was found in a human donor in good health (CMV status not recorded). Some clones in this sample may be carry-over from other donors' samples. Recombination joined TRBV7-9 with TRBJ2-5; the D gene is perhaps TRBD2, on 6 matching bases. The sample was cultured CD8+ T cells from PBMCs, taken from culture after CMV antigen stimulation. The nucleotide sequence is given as TGTGCCAGCAACCCCGGAGGGGCGAAAGAGACCCAGTACTTC. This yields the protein CASNPGGAKETQYF.